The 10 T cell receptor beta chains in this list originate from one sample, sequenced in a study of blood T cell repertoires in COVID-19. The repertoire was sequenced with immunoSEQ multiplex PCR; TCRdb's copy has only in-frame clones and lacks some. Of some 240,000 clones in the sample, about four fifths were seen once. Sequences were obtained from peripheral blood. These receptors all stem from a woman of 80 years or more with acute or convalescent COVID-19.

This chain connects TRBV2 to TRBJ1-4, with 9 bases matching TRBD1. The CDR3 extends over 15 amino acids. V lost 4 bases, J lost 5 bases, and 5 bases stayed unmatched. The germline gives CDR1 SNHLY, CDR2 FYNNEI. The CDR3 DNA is TGTGCCAGCAGTGGCCGGGACAGGGCAAATGAAAAACTGTTTTTT. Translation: CASSGRDRANEKLFF. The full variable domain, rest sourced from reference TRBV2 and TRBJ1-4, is EPEVTQTPSHQVTQMGQEVILRCVPISNHLYFYWYRQILGQKVEFLVSFYNNEISEKSEIFDDQFSVERPDGSNFTLKIRSTKLEDSAMYFCASSGRDRANEKLFFGSGTQLSVL.

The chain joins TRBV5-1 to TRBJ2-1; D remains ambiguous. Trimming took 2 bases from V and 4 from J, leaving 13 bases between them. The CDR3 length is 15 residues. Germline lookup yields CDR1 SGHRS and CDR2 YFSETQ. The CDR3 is CASSLTSPLYNEQFF. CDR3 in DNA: TGCGCCAGCAGCTTAACGAGTCCTCTTTACAATGAGCAGTTCTTC.

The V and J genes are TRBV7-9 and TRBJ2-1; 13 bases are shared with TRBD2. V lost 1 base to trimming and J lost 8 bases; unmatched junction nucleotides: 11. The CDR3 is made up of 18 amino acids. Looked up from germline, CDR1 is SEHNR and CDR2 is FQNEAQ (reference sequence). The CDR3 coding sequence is TGTGCCAGCAGCTTAGTGGCCCGACTAGCGGGGGGCGTTCATGAGCAGTTCTTC. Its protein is CASSLVARLAGGVHEQFF.

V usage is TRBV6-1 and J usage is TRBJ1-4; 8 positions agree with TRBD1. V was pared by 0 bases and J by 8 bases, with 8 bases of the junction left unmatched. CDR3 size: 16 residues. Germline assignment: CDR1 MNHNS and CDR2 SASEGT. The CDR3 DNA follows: TGTGCCAGCAGTGAAGCGCCAGGGGGCGGAGGGGAAAAACTGTTTTTT. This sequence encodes CASSEAPGGGGEKLFF.

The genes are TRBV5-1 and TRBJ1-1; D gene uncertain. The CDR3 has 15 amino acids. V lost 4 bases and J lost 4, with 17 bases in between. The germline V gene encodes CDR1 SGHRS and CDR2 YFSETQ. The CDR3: CASSTERVSGTEAFF. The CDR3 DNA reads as TGCGCCAGCAGCACGGAGAGGGTATCAGGCACTGAAGCTTTCTTT.

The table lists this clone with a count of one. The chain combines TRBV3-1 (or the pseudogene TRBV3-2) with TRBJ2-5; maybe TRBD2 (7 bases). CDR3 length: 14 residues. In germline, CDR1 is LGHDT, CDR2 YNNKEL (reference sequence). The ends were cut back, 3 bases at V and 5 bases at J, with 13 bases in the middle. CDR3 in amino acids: CASSQRGPGETQYF. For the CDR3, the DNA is TGTGCCAGCAGCCAGCGGGGGCCCGGTGAGACCCAGTACTTC.

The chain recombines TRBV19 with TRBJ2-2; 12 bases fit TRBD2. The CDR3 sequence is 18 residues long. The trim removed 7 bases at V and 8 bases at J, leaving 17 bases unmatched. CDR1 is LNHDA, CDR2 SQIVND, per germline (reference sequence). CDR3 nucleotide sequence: TGTGCCAGTACCCTCCTTTCCGGACTAGCGGGGCCATCAGGGGAGCTGTTTTTT. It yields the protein CASTLLSGLAGPSGELFF.

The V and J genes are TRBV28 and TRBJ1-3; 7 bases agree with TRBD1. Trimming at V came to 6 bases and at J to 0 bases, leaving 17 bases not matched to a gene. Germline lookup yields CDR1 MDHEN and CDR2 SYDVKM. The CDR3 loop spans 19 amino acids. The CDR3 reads CASRRHLEGGADSGNTIYF. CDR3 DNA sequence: TGTGCCAGCAGACGCCACCTCGAAGGGGGCGCAGACTCTGGAAACACCATATATTTT. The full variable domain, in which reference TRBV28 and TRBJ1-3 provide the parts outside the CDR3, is DVKVTQSSRYLVKRTGEKVFLECVQDMDHENMFWYRQDPGLGLRLIYFSYDVKMKEKGDIPEGYSVSREKKERFSLILESASTNQTSMYLCASRRHLEGGADSGNTIYFGEGSWLTVV.

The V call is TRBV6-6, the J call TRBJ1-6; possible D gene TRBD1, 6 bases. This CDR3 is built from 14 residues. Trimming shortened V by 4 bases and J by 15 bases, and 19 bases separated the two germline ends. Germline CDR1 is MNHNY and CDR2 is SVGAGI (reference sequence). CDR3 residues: CASSSGAGEKRLHF. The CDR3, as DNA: TGTGCCAGCAGTTCCGGGGCAGGGGAGAAGCGCCTCCACTTT.

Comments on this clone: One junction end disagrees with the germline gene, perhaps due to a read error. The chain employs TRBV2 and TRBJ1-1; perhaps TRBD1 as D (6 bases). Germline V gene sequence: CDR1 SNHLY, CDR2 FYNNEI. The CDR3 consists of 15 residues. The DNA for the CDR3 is TGTGCCAGCAGTGTCTCAGGGGCTGTGAGAATGGAAGGTTTCTTT. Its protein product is CASSVSGAVRMEGFF.